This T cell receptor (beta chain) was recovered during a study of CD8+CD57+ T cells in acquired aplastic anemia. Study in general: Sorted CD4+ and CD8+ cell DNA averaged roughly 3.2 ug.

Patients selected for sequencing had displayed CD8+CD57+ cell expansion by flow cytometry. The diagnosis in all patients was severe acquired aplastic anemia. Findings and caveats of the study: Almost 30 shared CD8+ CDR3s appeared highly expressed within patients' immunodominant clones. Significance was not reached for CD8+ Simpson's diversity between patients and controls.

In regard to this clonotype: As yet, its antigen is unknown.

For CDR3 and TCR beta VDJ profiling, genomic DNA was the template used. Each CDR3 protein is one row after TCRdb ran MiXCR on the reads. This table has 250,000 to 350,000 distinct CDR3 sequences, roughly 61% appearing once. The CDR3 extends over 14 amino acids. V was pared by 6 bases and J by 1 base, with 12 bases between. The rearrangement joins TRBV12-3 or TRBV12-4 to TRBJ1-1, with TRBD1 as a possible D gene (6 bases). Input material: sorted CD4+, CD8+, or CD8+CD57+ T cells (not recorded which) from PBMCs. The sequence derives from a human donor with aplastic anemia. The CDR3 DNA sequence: TGTGCCAGCAGGATGACAGGAACGAACACTGAAGCTTTCTTT. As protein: CASRMTGTNTEAFF.